The present TCR beta chain was sequenced within a study of CD8 T cells in Susac syndrome. Random hexamers served to reverse transcribe about 0.5 to 1 ug RNA. Amplification of TCR beta CDR3 by immunoSEQ multiplex PCR spanned 54 Vbeta and 13 Jbeta. TCRdb passed the immunoSEQ multiplex PCR reads through MiXCR, listing each CDR3 protein once. Altogether about 71,000 distinct CDR3 sequences are present, nearly 96% being singletons, with the ten largest covering 0.11%. Germline lookup yields CDR1 DFQATT and CDR2 SNEGSKA (reference sequence). Trimming pared 3 bases from V and 9 bases from J, leaving 15 bases between. The CDR3 extends over 14 amino acids. Sequencing of TCR beta was undertaken in CD8+ and CD4+ T cells derived from blood. The multiple sclerosis controls, all treatment-naive patients, had relapsing-remitting disease that was stable or active. TEMRA cells were FACS-enriched, while CD8+ and CD4+ T cells were negatively isolated.

V usage is TRBV20-1 and J usage is TRBJ1-6; perhaps TRBD1 as D (5 bases). The sequenced sample consisted of CD4+ T cells from PBMCs. This receptor was obtained from a human donor with multiple sclerosis. This chain's CDR3 is CSASRDLGFSPLHF. The DNA for the CDR3 is TGCAGTGCTAGCCGGGACTTGGGATTTTCACCCCTCCACTTT.